The clone carrying this TCR beta chain showed up just a few times. What it recognizes is unknown. The CDR3 runs 11 residues. V was clipped by 6 bases and J by 7 bases, with 9 bases between them. The data originate from a study of vaccination effects on CD4 cells after COVID-19. Produced via immunoSEQ multiplex PCR; TCRdb's table is partial and in-frame only. The sample yields some 29,000 clones, roughly 63% seen once. Points from the study as a whole: Researchers report that only 1 of 255 vaccine-induced clones in healthy vaccinees cross-reacted with common cold coronaviruses. Late in the post-vaccination period, infection-induced and vaccine-induced clones underwent marked clonal contraction.

ViraFEST expansion of antigen-specific CD4+ T cells with viral peptide pools preceded sequencing. Culture proceeded for approximately 9 days, and CD4+ T cells were then isolated. Each participant received a vaccine that was either BNT162b2 or mRNA-1273, given as two doses. It was with 10 IU/ml IL-2 and around 10 ug/ml peptides that 1.5 million to 2.5 million PBMC per well were cultured. Cultures got half-medium changes with IL-2 on days 3 and 7. Specimen: CD4+ T cells from PBMCs cultured with SARS-CoV-2 spike peptides, collected after COVID-19 vaccination. The sequence derives from a human donor who received a COVID-19 vaccine. The rearrangement joins TRBV12-3 or TRBV12-4 to TRBJ1-2; maybe TRBD1 (5 bases). The CDR3, as DNA: TGTGCCAGCAGGAGGGGTCCTGGCTACACCTTC. Amino acids: CASRRGPGYTF.